This T cell receptor (beta chain) was profiled in a study of blood T cell repertoires in COVID-19. Study context: Samples taken during acute and convalescent COVID-19 were collected in the United States, Italy and Spain.

In its sample, this clone was seen once. The authors' processing: Reference gene primer amplification yielded estimated nucleated cell counts. The protocol was immunoSEQ multiplex PCR, while the TCRdb copy is restricted to in-frame clones and leaves out a portion. D and trimming come from the DNA, and the V and J calls and clone size come from that table. The sample holds 180,000 or so clones; over 70% are singletons and the top ten take 8% to 13%. Recovered Cohort 3 donors showed two negative PCRs, clearance, or symptom resolution. Germline CDR1 SGHKS, CDR2 YYEKEE (reference sequence). The ends were cut back, 4 bases at V and 1 base at J, with 12 bases in the middle. CDR3 size: 15 residues.

The chain joins TRBV5-5 to TRBJ1-5, with a weak D call TRBD1 (6 bases). The sequenced material came from PBMCs or T cells enriched from blood (not recorded which). This receptor was obtained from a middle-aged man who had recovered from COVID-19. The CDR3 DNA is TGTGCCAGCAGCCAACAGGGATTCAGCAATCAGCCCCAGCATTTT. It encodes CASSQQGFSNQPQHF.